Below, one T cell receptor beta chain is given with its context. Its antigen is currently unknown. Trimming at V came to 4 bases and at J to 4 bases, leaving 5 bases not matched to a gene. The CDR3 runs 16 residues. Germline V gene lookup returns CDR1 MNHEY and CDR2 SVGAGI. Sequenced by immunoSEQ multiplex PCR; TCRdb stores in-frame clones only, minus some. This table holds about 64,000 clones, around 90% found once. The source of the sample is a study of T cell responses to AZD1222 COVID-19 vaccine. Findings and caveats of the study: Clonal diversity was possibly underestimated, and the donors were mostly white British, with more females. Spike-specific TCR depth and breadth grew after two AZD1222 doses. Spike-wide vaccine-associated CD4 TCRs dominated at 160-218 and 743-854. Only after the peak T cell response were repertoires sampled.

The chain has TRBV6-5 and TRBJ2-1; TRBD2 matches at 12 bases. The clonotype originates from an adult who received the MenACWY meningococcal vaccine as a control. The sample in question was peripheral blood, obtained 28 days after the second dose of the MenACWY control vaccine. In DNA, the CDR3 is TGTGCCAGCAGTTCCTCCGGGACTAGCGGGTACAATGAGCAGTTCTTC. Its protein is CASSSSGTSGYNEQFF.